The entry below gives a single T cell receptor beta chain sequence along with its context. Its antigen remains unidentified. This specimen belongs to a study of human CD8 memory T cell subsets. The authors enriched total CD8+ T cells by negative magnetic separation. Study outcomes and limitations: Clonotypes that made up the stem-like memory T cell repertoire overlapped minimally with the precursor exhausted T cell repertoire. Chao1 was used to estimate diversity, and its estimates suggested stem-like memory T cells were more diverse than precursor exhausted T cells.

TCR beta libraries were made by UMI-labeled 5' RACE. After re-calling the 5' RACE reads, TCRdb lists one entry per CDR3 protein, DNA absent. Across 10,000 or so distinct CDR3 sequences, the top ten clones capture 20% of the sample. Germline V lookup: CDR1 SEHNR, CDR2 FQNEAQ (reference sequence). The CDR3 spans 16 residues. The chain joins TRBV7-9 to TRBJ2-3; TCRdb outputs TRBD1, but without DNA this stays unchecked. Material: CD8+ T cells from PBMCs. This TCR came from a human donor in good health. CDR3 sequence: CASSPATGTHSDTQYF.